This section outlines one TCR beta chain sequence together with its context. TCRdb re-called the RT-PCR reads with MiXCR, one entry per CDR3 protein. The sample has around 200,000 distinct CDR3 sequences; roughly 38% are singletons. The CDR3 loop spans 15 amino acids. The junction had 8 bases not matched to a gene; V was cut back by 5 bases and J by 4 bases. Germline V lookup: CDR1 SGHTA, CDR2 FQGNSA. These data are taken from a study of patients and donors after allogeneic stem cell transplantation. This chain uses TRBV7-2 with TRBJ2-5; 9 bases line up with TRBD1. This clonotype was obtained from a human donor who was either an allogeneic HSCT recipient or a stem cell or donor lymphocyte infusion donor (not recorded which). It is not recorded whose cells these are; they may come from a transplant donor. The sample was blood, either unsorted or a sorted T cell fraction (not recorded which). CDR3 amino acids: CASSRDRASTETQYF. The CDR3 coding sequence is TGTGCCAGCAGCCGGGACAGGGCATCCACAGAGACCCAGTACTTC. The entire variable domain, with the rest obtained from reference TRBV7-2 and TRBJ2-5, is as follows: GAGVSQSPSNKVTEKGKDVELRCDPISGHTALYWYRQSLGQGLEFLIYFQGNSAPDKSGLPSDRFSAERTGGSVSTLTIQRTQQEDSAVYLCASSRDRASTETQYFGPGTRLLVL.